The 17 T cell receptor beta chains reported below all come from one sample, sequenced in a study of T cell responses to AZD1222 COVID-19 vaccine. Measured with immunoSEQ multiplex PCR; TCRdb has only the in-frame clones, and not every one. The sample carries 150,000 to 200,000 clones, 85% to 95% recorded once. Material: peripheral blood, obtained 28 days after the second AZD1222 dose. These receptors all stem from an adult who received the AZD1222 COVID-19 vaccine.

This clone was seen more than once but under ten times. The chain links TRBV2 to TRBJ1-2, with 7 positions matching TRBD1. The CDR3 has 14 residues. Germline loops: CDR1 SNHLY, CDR2 FYNNEI. Unmatched junction bases numbered 6, after V lost 5 bases and J lost 3 bases. CDR3 DNA: TGTGCCAGCAGTCAACAGGGGTTAGACTATGGCTACACCTTC. Protein product: CASSQQGLDYGYTF.

The gene calls are TRBV11-2 and TRBJ1-1; possibly TRBD1 for D (5 bases). The V gene lost 5 bases and the J gene lost 4 bases, with 11 bases spanning the gap. The germline V gene encodes CDR1 SGHAT and CDR2 FQNNGV. The CDR3 extends over 13 amino acids. CDR3 nucleotide sequence: TGTGCCAGCAGCCCTGTTCAGGGCACTGAAGCTTTCTTT. Amino acids: CASSPVQGTEAFF.

The J gene is TRBJ2-7, the V gene TRBV5-1; TRBD1 aligns across 10 bases. The CDR3 is made up of 14 amino acids. Germline assignment: CDR1 SGHRS and CDR2 YFSETQ. The V and J ends lost 4 bases and 5 bases, in that order; junction bases with no gene match: 6. The DNA for the CDR3 is TGCGCCAGCAGCCCCGGGGACAGGGGCGACGAGCAGTACTTC. Protein product: CASSPGDRGDEQYF.

The sample holds one count of this clone. The gene calls are TRBV18 and TRBJ1-2, with D perhaps TRBD1 (5 bases). The CDR3 is 15 residues long. The germline gives CDR1 KGHSH, CDR2 LQKENI. V was cut by 3 bases and J by 4 bases, with 15 bases left in between. In DNA, the CDR3 is TGTGCCAGCTCACCCACTGACAGCGAGGTCTATGGCTACACCTTC. Its protein product is CASSPTDSEVYGYTF.

This chain joins TRBV15 and TRBJ1-2; perhaps TRBD1 as D (6 bases). Germline lookup yields CDR1 LNHNV and CDR2 YYDKDF (reference sequence). The V end lost 3 bases, the J end lost 4 bases, and 12 bases lay between the germline ends. The CDR3 totals 14 residues. CDR3 loop: CATSRATGGYGYTF. The CDR3, as DNA: TGTGCCACCAGCAGGGCGACAGGAGGCTATGGCTACACCTTC. Complete variable domain (other parts from reference TRBV15 and TRBJ1-2): DAMVIQNPRYQVTQFGKPVTLSCSQTLNHNVMYWYQQKSSQAPKLLFHYYDKDFNNEADTPDNFQSRRPNTSFCFLDIRSPGLGDTAMYLCATSRATGGYGYTFGSGTRLTVV.

The CDR3 is CASSLVTGVQETQYF. In DNA form, the CDR3 reads TGTGCCAGCAGCTTGGTAACAGGGGTCCAGGAGACCCAGTACTTC. The V and J genes are TRBV7-8 and TRBJ2-5, with 7 bases lining up with TRBD1. Germline loops: CDR1 SGHVS, CDR2 FQNEAQ. The CDR3 consists of 15 residues. J lost 5 bases, V lost 3 bases, and 9 bases had no gene match. Full variable domain (missing parts from reference TRBV7-8 and TRBJ2-5): GAGVSQSPRYKVAKRGQDVALRCDPISGHVSLFWYQQALGQGPEFLTYFQNEAQLDKSGLPSDRFFAERPEGSVSTLKIQRTQQEDSAVYLCASSLVTGVQETQYFGPGTRLLVL.

The V and J genes are TRBV19 and TRBJ2-1, with 9 bases that match TRBD2. After removal of 4 bases from V and 10 bases from J, the junction contained 14 bases not matched to a gene. Germline V CDR1 and CDR2: LNHDA, SQIVND (reference sequence). The CDR3 consists of 16 residues. The CDR3 region has the DNA TGTGCCAGTAGTACTAGGGGGATAGCGGGAGCGGGCGAGCAGTTCTTC. Its translation: CASSTRGIAGAGEQFF.

The chain is built from TRBV19 and TRBJ1-2; D not resolved. CDR1 LNHDA and CDR2 SQIVND come from the germline V gene (reference sequence). Deletions cut 4 bases from V and 4 bases from J, with 10 bases between. CDR3 length: 13 residues. This CDR3 is CASSTQSFYGYTF. For the CDR3, the DNA is TGTGCCAGTAGTACACAGTCCTTCTATGGCTACACCTTC.

J is TRBJ2-7 and V is TRBV7-2, with D possibly being TRBD2 (5 bases). CDR3 size: 13 residues. Germline V gives CDR1 SGHTA, CDR2 FQGNSA. The ends were cut back, 5 bases at V and 2 bases at J, with 10 bases in the middle. CDR3 nucleotides: TGTGCCAGCAGCGGCGGGTTACCCTACGAGCAGTACTTC. Its translation is CASSGGLPYEQYF.

The rearrangement joins TRBV15 to TRBJ1-5, with D possibly being TRBD1 (6 bases). V dropped 0 bases and J dropped 9 bases, with 15 bases sitting between them. This CDR3 region has 15 residues. Germline V gene data show CDR1 as LNHNV and CDR2 as YYDKDF (reference sequence). The DNA of the CDR3 is TGTGCCACCAGCAGAGAAAACAGGGATGGACGGCCCCAGCATTTT. Protein product: CATSRENRDGRPQHF.

This chain joins TRBV25-1 and TRBJ1-1; D perhaps matches TRBD1 (6 bases). This CDR3 is 14 amino acids long. V lost 4 bases and J lost 0, with 9 bases in between. Germline V gene lookup returns CDR1 MGHDK and CDR2 SYGVNS. CDR3 nucleotides: TGTGCCAGCAGTGTGGGGGCCATGAACACTGAAGCTTTCTTT. Residues: CASSVGAMNTEAFF. Complete variable domain (other parts from reference TRBV25-1 and TRBJ1-1): EADIYQTPRYLVIGTGKKITLECSQTMGHDKMYWYQQDPGMELHLIHYSYGVNSTEKGDLSSESTVSRIRTEHFPLTLESARPSHTSQYLCASSVGAMNTEAFFGQGTRLTVV.

J is TRBJ2-7 and V is TRBV2, with 7 bases that match TRBD1. Germline values: CDR1 SNHLY, CDR2 FYNNEI. The CDR3 loop spans 14 amino acids. V dropped 4 bases and J dropped 3; count of bases not matched to a gene: 6. The CDR3 DNA reads TGTGCCAGCAGTGCGCAGGGACAGAACTACGAGCAGTACTTC. Translated: CASSAQGQNYEQYF.

The V call is TRBV30, the J call TRBJ2-1, with unresolved D. The CDR3 is 11 amino acids. Germline assignment: CDR1 GTSNPN and CDR2 SVGIG (reference sequence). V was clipped by 0 bases and J by 9 bases, with 6 bases between them. CDR3 loop: CAWSVPAEQFF. CDR3 nucleotide sequence: TGTGCCTGGAGTGTACCGGCTGAGCAGTTCTTC.

This clone was recorded a few times. V and J are TRBV29-1 and TRBJ2-7, with D possibly being TRBD2 (5 bases). CDR1 is SQVTM, CDR2 ANQGSEA, per germline. This CDR3 is built from 13 residues. Trimming pared 7 bases from V and 6 bases from J, leaving 19 bases between. CDR3 bases: TGCAGCGCCGTTTTGGCGGGCGGCCTCGAGCAGTACTTC. Encoded protein: CSAVLAGGLEQYF.

The J gene is TRBJ1-2, the V gene TRBV14; D gene uncertain. Deletions cut 0 bases from V and 7 bases from J, with 9 bases between. This CDR3 region has 13 residues. Germline V gene data show CDR1 as SGHDN and CDR2 as FVKESK. The CDR3 loop reads CASSQDGPSGYTF. The CDR3 region has the DNA TGTGCCAGCAGCCAAGATGGACCCTCTGGCTACACCTTC.

The J gene is TRBJ1-2, the V gene TRBV7-2; a weak D match, TRBD1 (5 bases). The CDR3 extends over 13 amino acids. The germline CDR1 and CDR2 sequences are SGHTA and FQGNSA. The ends were cut back, 2 bases at V and 3 bases at J, with 7 bases in the middle. The CDR3, as DNA: TGTGCCAGCAGCTTACGAGGGGACTATGGCTACACCTTC. It is translated as CASSLRGDYGYTF. The full variable domain, its missing parts supplied by reference TRBV7-2 and TRBJ1-2, is GAGVSQSPSNKVTEKGKDVELRCDPISGHTALYWYRQSLGQGLEFLIYFQGNSAPDKSGLPSDRFSAERTGGSVSTLTIQRTQQEDSAVYLCASSLRGDYGYTFGSGTRLTVV.

The chain couples TRBV7-8 to TRBJ1-2, with TRBD1 matching 10 bases. Losses at the gene ends were 9 bases for V and 3 bases for J; bases not matched to a gene: 4. The CDR3 extends over 13 amino acids. Germline lookup yields CDR1 SGHVS and CDR2 FQNEAQ. The CDR3, as DNA: TGTGCCAGTCGGGACAGGGGAGACTATGGCTACACCTTC. Translated, it gives CASRDRGDYGYTF.